The rows below give T cell receptor beta chains drawn from one sample of a study of human T cells and chemical hapten exposure. TCRdb ran MiXCR on the RACE reads and lists one entry per CDR3 protein. This table has tens of thousands of distinct CDR3 sequences, roughly 10% appearing once. The sequences come from whole blood, collected in connection with sensitization to the hapten diphenylcyclopropenone (DPC). These receptors all stem from a man aged 25 to 40 with alopecia areata. Some clones in this sample may be carry-over from other donors' samples. CDR3s include the opening cysteine and the closing phenylalanine or tryptophan. Fields, in order: V gene, D gene, J gene, clone size, CDR3 DNA, CDR3 protein. The D gene is left open where the match is weak. Rows give clone size only sometimes, using once, few, many, or a class for an expanded clone.

>TRBV19|NA|TRBJ2-1|many
TGTGCCAGTAGTATGCCCCCGGGCAATGAGCAGTTCTTC
CASSMPPGNEQFF
>TRBV25-1|NA|TRBJ1-2|many
TGTGCCAGCAGTGATTCAGGCCGATCCCAAAGCTACACCTTC
CASSDSGRSQSYTF
>TRBV12-3/TRBV12-4|NA|TRBJ1-1|few
TGTGCCAGCAGAGACAGGCCGAACACTGAAGCTTTCTTT
CASRDRPNTEAFF
>TRBV6-1|NA|TRBJ2-1|NA
TGTGCCAGCAGTAGTGGACAGAGCTCCTACAATGAGCAGTTCTTC
CASSSGQSSYNEQFF
>TRBV4-3|NA|TRBJ2-1|NA
TGCGCCAGCAGCCAAGATAAAACAGGGACGAATGAGCAGTTCTTC
CASSQDKTGTNEQFF
>TRBV28|NA|TRBJ2-7|NA
TGTGCCAGCAGTTTAACGACAGGAAAGTACTTC
CASSLTTGKYF
>TRBV12-3/TRBV12-4|NA|TRBJ1-2|many
TGTGCCAGCAGTCCTGCCCGGGGATGGGGCTACACCTTC
CASSPARGWGYTF
>TRBV18|NA|TRBJ1-1|few
TGTGCCAGCTCACCACAAAGAACGTTACGGAACACTGAAGCTTTCTTT
CASSPQRTLRNTEAFF
>TRBV6-5|NA|TRBJ2-7|NA
TGTGCCAGCAGTAGAGGCAGCGAGCAGTACTTC
CASSRGSEQYF
>TRBV6-6|NA|TRBJ1-1|NA
TGTGCCAGCAGTTACTCCCCTGAAGCTTTCTTT
CASSYSPEAFF
>TRBV24-1|TRBD1|TRBJ1-1|many
TGTGCCACCAGTCGGGACAGGGGAGTCAGCACTGAAGCTTTCTTT
CATSRDRGVSTEAFF
>TRBV4-1|NA|TRBJ2-7|few
TGCGCCAGCAGCCAAGGGGACCGCTTCTACGAGCAGTACTTC
CASSQGDRFYEQYF
>TRBV6-2/TRBV6-3|NA|TRBJ2-5|many
TGTGCCAGCAGTTACTCGCGGGTTGCGGAGACCCAGTACTTC
CASSYSRVAETQYF
>TRBV5-1|NA|TRBJ2-3|NA
TGCGCCAGCAGCTTGCGAATGGGGGATACGCAGTATTTT
CASSLRMGDTQYF
>TRBV7-3|NA|TRBJ2-1|NA
TGTGCCAGCAGCGGGACAGGTTGGGAGGGTGAGCAGTTCTTC
CASSGTGWEGEQFF
>TRBV29-1|TRBD1|TRBJ1-5|few
TGCAGCGTTGGGCTGGGACAGGGGGTGGATAGCAATCAGCCCCAGCATTTT
CSVGLGQGVDSNQPQHF
>TRBV9|TRBD2|TRBJ2-3|NA
TGTGCCAGCAAGGCTAGCGGGAGGGCAGATACGCAGTATTTT
CASKASGRADTQYF